Listed here are 15 T cell receptor beta chains from one sample, sequenced in a study of low-dose radiotherapy and immunotherapy resistance in tumors. Primers used for first-strand cDNA, a TRAV- and TRBV-specific set, covered both alpha and beta chains. TCR amplification used 15 to 20 PCR cycles, a constant-region primer and a V-primer adapter. From the reads, TCRdb called clonotypes with MiXCR, one entry per CDR3 protein. Among 85,000 to 95,000 distinct CDR3 sequences, 9.4% were seen once, and the ten largest hold under 1.1%. Time point: before trial treatment. The specimen was PBMCs, collected before treatment. Receptors originate from a male donor with prostate cancer.

Remarks on this clonotype: This is likely an artifact of a read error, given a far larger clone one base away. The chain joins TRBV28 to TRBJ2-5; 10 nucleotides agree with TRBD2. The DNA end lines up better with TRBJ2-1; the J call may be wrong. The germline CDR1 and CDR2 sequences are MDHEN and SYDVKM. The CDR3 is 15 amino acids. This CDR3 reads CPSEPTSGNYNEQFF. In DNA, the CDR3 is TGTCCCAGCGAACCTACTAGCGGGAACTACAATGAGCAGTTCTTC.

This clonotype appeared many times. The chain carries TRBV5-1 and TRBJ2-7, with 7 bases aligning to TRBD2. After removal of 7 bases from V and 6 bases from J, the junction contained 7 bases not matched to a gene. Germline V gene sequence: CDR1 SGHRS, CDR2 YFSETQ. This CDR3 spans 12 amino acids. Written as DNA, the CDR3 is TGCGCCAGCCGGGACTATTTTACCGAGCAGTACTTC. Protein sequence: CASRDYFTEQYF.

The chain is built from TRBV6-2 or TRBV6-3 and TRBJ2-7; D gene ambiguous. The V gene's germline CDR1 is MNHEY and CDR2 SVGEGT. The V and J ends lost 5 bases and 2 bases respectively, with 10 bases between them. This CDR3 has 13 residues. CDR3 DNA sequence: TGTGCCAGCAGTGAACAAGTGGCCTACGAGCAGTACTTC. Translation: CASSEQVAYEQYF.

This clonotype was recorded at least ten times. The CDR3 nucleotides read TGTGCCAGCAGCCAAGGGACGGTCGCCGGGGAGCTGTTTTTT. This codes for CASSQGTVAGELFF. The genes are TRBV3-1 and TRBJ2-2; D is unclear. The CDR3 runs 14 residues. The V end was cut by 1 base, the J end by 6 bases, with 9 bases between. CDR1 is LGHDT and CDR2 is YNNKEL in the germline V gene (reference sequence).

This clonotype was seen repeatedly, ten times or more. The chain uses TRBV11-2 and TRBJ2-7, with 9 bases identical to TRBD2. Losses at the gene ends were 5 bases for V and 0 bases for J; bases not matched to a gene: 8. Germline V gives CDR1 SGHAT, CDR2 FQNNGV. This CDR3 is 16 amino acids long. CDR3 region: CASSPEGLAISYEQYF. The CDR3 DNA sequence: TGTGCCAGCAGCCCCGAGGGACTAGCCATCTCCTACGAGCAGTACTTC.

This clonotype was seen repeatedly, ten times or more. The chain joins TRBV9 to TRBJ2-1; D may be TRBD2 (6 bases). Trimming shortened V by 0 bases and J by 0 bases, and 10 bases separated the two germline ends. Germline CDR1 and CDR2: SGDLS and YYNGEE. The CDR3 is made up of 16 amino acids. The CDR3, as DNA: TGTGCCAGCAGCGTAGACCGGCGGGGCTCCTACAATGAGCAGTTCTTC. This encodes CASSVDRRGSYNEQFF.

This clonotype was seen many times. The J gene is TRBJ2-7, the V gene TRBV7-2; TRBD1 is a possible D gene (6 bases). The V gene lost 5 bases and the J gene lost 1 base, with 15 bases spanning the gap. The germline V gene has CDR1 SGHTA and CDR2 FQGNSA. This CDR3 spans 15 amino acids. CDR3 protein: CASSPLPQGSYEQYF. CDR3 coding DNA: TGTGCCAGCAGCCCCCTCCCCCAGGGGTCCTACGAGCAGTACTTC.

This clonotype was observed many times. This chain uses TRBV19 with TRBJ2-1, with TRBD1 matching 8 bases. Germline V lookup: CDR1 LNHDA, CDR2 SQIVND (reference sequence). The ends lost 5 bases at V and 9 bases at J; junction bases unmatched: 12. CDR3 size: 15 residues. CDR3 DNA: TGTGCCAGTAGTGCCGGGGACAGGTACTTTGGTGAGCAGTTCTTC. This codes for CASSAGDRYFGEQFF. Supplemented by reference TRBV19 and TRBJ2-1, the full variable domain reads DGGITQSPKYLFRKEGQNVTLSCEQNLNHDAMYWYRQDPGQGLRLIYYSQIVNDFQKGDIAEGYSVSREKKESFPLTVTSAQKNPTAFYLCASSAGDRYFGEQFFGPGTRLTVL.

This clonotype has at least ten counts. The V and J genes are TRBV6-2 or TRBV6-3 and TRBJ2-7; 13 bases are shared with TRBD2. From germline, CDR1 is MNHEY and CDR2 SVGEGT. The junction had 11 bases not matched to a gene; V was cut back by 9 bases and J by 3 bases. The CDR3 loop spans 16 amino acids. This CDR3 is CASLPRGTSGDYEQYF. DNA for the CDR3: TGTGCCAGTCTACCGCGAGGGACTAGCGGGGACTACGAGCAGTACTTC.

The table lists this clonotype with many counts. The rearrangement joins TRBV7-2 to TRBJ1-1; 12 bases align to TRBD1. Germline V gene lookup returns CDR1 SGHTA and CDR2 FQGNSA. The V gene end was trimmed by 5 bases and the J gene end by 4 bases; junction bases not matched to a gene: 5. The CDR3 has 15 amino acids. For the CDR3, the DNA is TGTGCCAGCAGCCCGAGGGGACAGGGGGCCACTGAAGCTTTCTTT. Translated: CASSPRGQGATEAFF.

Points on this clonotype: A far larger clone is one nucleotide away, so this likely arose from a read error. This rearrangement joins TRBV4-1 to TRBJ2-2; D perhaps matches TRBD1 (5 bases). The CDR3 is made up of 14 amino acids. Looked up from germline, CDR1 is MGHRA and CDR2 is YSYEKL. The V end lost 5 bases, the J end lost 1 base, and 8 bases lay between the germline ends. CDR3 DNA sequence: TGCGCCAGCAGCACACAGGTGAACACCGGGGAGCTGTTTTTT. It translates to CASSTQVNTGELFF.

The sample holds many counts of this clonotype. CDR3 in amino acids: CATSSGRGYGYTF. In DNA form, the CDR3 reads TGTGCCACCAGTTCGGGGCGAGGCTATGGCTACACCTTC. The rearrangement joins TRBV24-1 to TRBJ1-2; D perhaps matches TRBD1 (5 bases). The CDR3 loop spans 13 amino acids. Trimming removed 6 bases at V and 4 bases at J, with 11 bases between. From germline, CDR1 is KGHDR and CDR2 SFDVKD.

There are many counts of this clonotype. The chain joins TRBV5-5 to TRBJ2-3, with TRBD2 as a possible D gene (6 bases). CDR3 length: 16 residues. Germline V gives CDR1 SGHKS, CDR2 YYEKEE (reference sequence). V lost 0 bases, J lost 1 base, and 12 bases lay in between. The DNA of the CDR3 is TGTGCCAGCAGCTTGGCCAAGACTAGGGGCACAGATACGCAGTATTTT. It yields the protein CASSLAKTRGTDTQYF.

This clonotype was observed at least ten times. The V call is TRBV5-1, the J call TRBJ1-5, with 9 positions matching TRBD1. Unmatched junction bases numbered 18, after V lost 4 bases and J lost 1 base. The CDR3 is made up of 20 amino acids. Germline V gene data show CDR1 as SGHRS and CDR2 as YFSETQ. The CDR3: CASSQIEKHRGPFSNQPQHF. The CDR3 bases are TGCGCCAGCAGCCAAATAGAAAAACACAGGGGGCCGTTCAGCAATCAGCCCCAGCATTTT.

The sample holds many counts of this clonotype. The chain joins TRBV29-1 to TRBJ2-1; D may correspond to TRBD1 or TRBD2 (5 bases each). Germline lookup yields CDR1 SQVTM and CDR2 ANQGSEA. V gave up 6 bases and J gave up 3 bases, with 9 bases separating them. This CDR3 has 12 residues. The CDR3 coding sequence is TGCAGCGTCGGGGACGTCTACAATGAGCAGTTCTTC. This translates into CSVGDVYNEQFF.